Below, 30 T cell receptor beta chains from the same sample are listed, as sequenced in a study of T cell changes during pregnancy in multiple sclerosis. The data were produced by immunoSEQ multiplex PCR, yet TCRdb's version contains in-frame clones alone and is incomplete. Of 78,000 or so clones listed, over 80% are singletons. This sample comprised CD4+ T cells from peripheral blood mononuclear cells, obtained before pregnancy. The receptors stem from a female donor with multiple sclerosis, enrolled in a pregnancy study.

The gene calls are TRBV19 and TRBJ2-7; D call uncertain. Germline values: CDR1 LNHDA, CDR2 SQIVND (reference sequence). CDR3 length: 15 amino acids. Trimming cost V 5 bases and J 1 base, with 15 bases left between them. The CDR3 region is CASSPWLTGSYEQYF. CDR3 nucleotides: TGTGCCAGTAGTCCCTGGCTGACGGGTTCCTACGAGCAGTACTTC.

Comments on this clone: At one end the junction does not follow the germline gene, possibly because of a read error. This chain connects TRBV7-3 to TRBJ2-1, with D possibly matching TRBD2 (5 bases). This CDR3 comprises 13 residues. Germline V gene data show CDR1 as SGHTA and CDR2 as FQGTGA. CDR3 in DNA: TGTGCCAGCAGGTTAAGGGAGAACAATGAGCAGTTCTTC. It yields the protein CASRLRENNEQFF.

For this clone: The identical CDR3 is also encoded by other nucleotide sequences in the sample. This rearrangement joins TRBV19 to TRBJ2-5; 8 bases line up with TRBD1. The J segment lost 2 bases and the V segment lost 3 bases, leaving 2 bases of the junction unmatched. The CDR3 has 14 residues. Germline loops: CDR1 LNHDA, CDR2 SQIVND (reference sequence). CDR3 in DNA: TGTGCCAGTAGTATCGGACAGGGACAAGAGACCCAGTACTTC. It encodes CASSIGQGQETQYF.

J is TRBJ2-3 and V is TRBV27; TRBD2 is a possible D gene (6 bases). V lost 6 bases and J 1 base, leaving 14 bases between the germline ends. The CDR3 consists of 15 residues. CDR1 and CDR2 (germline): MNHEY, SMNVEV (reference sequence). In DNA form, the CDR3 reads TGTGCCAGCAGCGCGCGGGACGGTCGCACAGATACGCAGTATTTT. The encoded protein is CASSARDGRTDTQYF.

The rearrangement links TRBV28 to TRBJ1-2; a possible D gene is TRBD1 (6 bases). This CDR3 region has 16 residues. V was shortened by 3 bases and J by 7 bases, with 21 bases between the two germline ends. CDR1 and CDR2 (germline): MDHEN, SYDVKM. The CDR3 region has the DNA TGTGCCAGCAGTTTCATCGGGGGGCGGGAAAATCGTGGCTACACCTTC. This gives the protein CASSFIGGRENRGYTF.

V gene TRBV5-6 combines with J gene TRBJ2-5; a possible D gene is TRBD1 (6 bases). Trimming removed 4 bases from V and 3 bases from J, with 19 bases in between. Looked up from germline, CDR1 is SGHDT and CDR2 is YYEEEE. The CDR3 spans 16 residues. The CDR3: CASSAFQGSDEETQYF. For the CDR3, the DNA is TGTGCCAGCAGCGCGTTCCAGGGGTCGGATGAAGAGACCCAGTACTTC.

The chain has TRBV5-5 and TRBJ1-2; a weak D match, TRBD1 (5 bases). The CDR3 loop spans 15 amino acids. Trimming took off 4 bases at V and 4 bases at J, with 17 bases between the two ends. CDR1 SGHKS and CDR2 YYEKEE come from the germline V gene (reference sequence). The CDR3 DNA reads TGTGCCAGCAGCCCAGAGGCAGTCAGGGTCTATGGCTACACCTTC. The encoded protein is CASSPEAVRVYGYTF.

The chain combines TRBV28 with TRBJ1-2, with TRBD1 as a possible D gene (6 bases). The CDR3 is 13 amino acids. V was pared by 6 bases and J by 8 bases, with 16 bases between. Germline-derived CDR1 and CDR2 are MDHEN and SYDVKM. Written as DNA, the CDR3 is TGTGCCAGCAGACCTATCACAGGGTGGGGCTACACCTTC. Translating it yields CASRPITGWGYTF.

CDR3 sequence (DNA): TGTGCCAGCAGCACAGGTATTGACAATCAGCCCCAGCATTTT. Translated, it gives CASSTGIDNQPQHF. The chain combines TRBV7-9 with TRBJ1-5; D perhaps matches TRBD1 (5 bases). V was clipped by 5 bases and J by 3 bases, with 11 bases between them. Germline V CDR1 and CDR2: SEHNR, FQNEAQ (reference sequence). CDR3 length: 14 amino acids.

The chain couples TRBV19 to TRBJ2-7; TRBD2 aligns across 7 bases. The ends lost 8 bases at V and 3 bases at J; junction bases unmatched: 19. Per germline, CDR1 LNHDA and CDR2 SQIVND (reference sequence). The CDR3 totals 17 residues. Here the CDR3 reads CASPASLGAGPNYEQYF. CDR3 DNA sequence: TGTGCCAGTCCCGCCTCCCTGGGAGCGGGGCCTAACTACGAGCAGTACTTC.

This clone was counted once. CDR3 coding DNA: TGTGCCAGCAGGTTAGACAGGGATGGGGGCAATGAGCAGTTCTTC. Translating gives CASRLDRDGGNEQFF. This chain connects TRBV6-5 to TRBJ2-1; 7 bases map to TRBD1. Germline CDR1 is MNHEY and CDR2 is SVGAGI. V was pared by 6 bases and J by 6 bases, with 11 bases of the junction left unmatched. The CDR3 sequence is 15 residues long.

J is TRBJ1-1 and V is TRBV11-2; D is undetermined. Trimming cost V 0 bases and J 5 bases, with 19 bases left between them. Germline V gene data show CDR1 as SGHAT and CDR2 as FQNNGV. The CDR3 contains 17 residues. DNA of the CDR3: TGTGCCAGCAGCTTAGATTCGGTTGGGGTCGGGGAGACTGAAGCTTTCTTT. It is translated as CASSLDSVGVGETEAFF.

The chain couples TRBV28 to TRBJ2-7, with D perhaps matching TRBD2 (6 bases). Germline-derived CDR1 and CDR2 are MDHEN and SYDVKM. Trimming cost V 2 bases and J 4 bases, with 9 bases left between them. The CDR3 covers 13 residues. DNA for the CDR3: TGTGCCAGCAGTTTAGGTGGGAGGTACGAGCAGTACTTC. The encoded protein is CASSLGGRYEQYF.

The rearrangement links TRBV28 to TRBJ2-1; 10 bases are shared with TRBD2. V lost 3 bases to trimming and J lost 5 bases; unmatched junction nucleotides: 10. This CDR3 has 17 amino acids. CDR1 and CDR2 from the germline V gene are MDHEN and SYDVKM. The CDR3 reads CASSLAASSGSNNEQFF. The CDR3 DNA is TGTGCCAGCAGTTTGGCGGCGTCTAGCGGGAGTAACAATGAGCAGTTCTTC.

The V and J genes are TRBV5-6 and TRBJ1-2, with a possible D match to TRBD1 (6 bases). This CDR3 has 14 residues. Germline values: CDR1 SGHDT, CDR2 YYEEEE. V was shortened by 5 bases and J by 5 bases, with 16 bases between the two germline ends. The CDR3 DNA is TGTGCCAGCAGAGAGGCAGGGGTCTCATATGGCTACACCTTC. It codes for CASREAGVSYGYTF.

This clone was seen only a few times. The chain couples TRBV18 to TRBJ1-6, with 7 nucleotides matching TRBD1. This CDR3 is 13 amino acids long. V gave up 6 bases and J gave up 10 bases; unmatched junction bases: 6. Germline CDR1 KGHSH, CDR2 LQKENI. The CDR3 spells CASSIGQDSPLHF. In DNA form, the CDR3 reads TGTGCCAGCTCGATAGGACAGGACTCACCCCTCCACTTT.

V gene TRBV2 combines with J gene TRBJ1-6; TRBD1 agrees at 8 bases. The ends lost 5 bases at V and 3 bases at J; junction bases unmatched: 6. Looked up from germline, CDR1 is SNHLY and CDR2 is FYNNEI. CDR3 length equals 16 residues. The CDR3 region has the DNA TGTGCCAGCAGTCCGCGGACAGGGAACTATAATTCACCCCTCCACTTT. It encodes CASSPRTGNYNSPLHF.

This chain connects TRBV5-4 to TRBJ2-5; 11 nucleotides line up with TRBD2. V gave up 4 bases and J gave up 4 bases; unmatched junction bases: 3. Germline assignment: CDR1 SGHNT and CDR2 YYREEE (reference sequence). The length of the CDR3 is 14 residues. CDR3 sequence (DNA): TGTGCCAGCAGCAAGACTAGCGGGGCAGAGACCCAGTACTTC. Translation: CASSKTSGAETQYF.

CDR3 amino acids: CASSSHSGANVLTF. Here the CDR3 DNA reads TGCGCCAGCAGCTCACACTCTGGGGCCAACGTCCTGACTTTC. V is TRBV5-1 and J is TRBJ2-6; D unresolved. CDR1 SGHRS and CDR2 YFSETQ come from the germline V gene. Trimming took 3 bases from V and 0 from J, leaving 4 bases between them. This CDR3 is built from 14 residues.

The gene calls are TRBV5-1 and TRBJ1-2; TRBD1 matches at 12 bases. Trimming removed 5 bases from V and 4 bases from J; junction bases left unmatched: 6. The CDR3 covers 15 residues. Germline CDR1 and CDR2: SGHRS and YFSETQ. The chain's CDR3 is CASRRDRGPIYGYTF. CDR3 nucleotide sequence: TGCGCCAGCAGAAGGGACAGGGGGCCCATCTATGGCTACACCTTC.

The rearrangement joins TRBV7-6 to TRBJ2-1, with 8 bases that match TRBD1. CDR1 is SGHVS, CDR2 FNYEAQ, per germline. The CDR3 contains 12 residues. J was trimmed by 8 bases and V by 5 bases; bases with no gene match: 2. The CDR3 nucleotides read TGTGCCAGCAGCGGGACAGGTTATGAGCAGTTCTTC. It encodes CASSGTGYEQFF.

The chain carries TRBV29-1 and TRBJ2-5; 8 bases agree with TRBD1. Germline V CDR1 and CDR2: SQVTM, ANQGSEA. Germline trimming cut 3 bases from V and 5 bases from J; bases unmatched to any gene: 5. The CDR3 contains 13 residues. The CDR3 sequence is CSVDSGGRETQYF. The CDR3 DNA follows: TGCAGCGTTGACTCAGGGGGCAGGGAGACCCAGTACTTC.

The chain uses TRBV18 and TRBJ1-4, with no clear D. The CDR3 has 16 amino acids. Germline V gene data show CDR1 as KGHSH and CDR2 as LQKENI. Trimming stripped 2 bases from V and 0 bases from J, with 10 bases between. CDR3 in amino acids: CASSPFSGATNEKLFF. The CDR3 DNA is TGTGCCAGCTCACCATTTTCCGGGGCAACTAATGAAAAACTGTTTTTT.

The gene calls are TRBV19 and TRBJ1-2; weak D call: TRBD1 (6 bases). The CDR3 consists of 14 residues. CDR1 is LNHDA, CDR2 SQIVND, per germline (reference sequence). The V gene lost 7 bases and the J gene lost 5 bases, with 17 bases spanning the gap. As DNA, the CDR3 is TGTGCCAGTACCACGACAGGCCCCGCTTATGGCTACACCTTC. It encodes CASTTTGPAYGYTF.

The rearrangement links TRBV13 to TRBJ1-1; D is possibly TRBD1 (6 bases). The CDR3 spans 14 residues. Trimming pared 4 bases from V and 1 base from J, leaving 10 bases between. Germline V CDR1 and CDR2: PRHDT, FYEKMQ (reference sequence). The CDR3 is CASSSDSRNTEAFF. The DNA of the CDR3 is TGTGCCAGCAGCTCGGACAGCCGGAACACTGAAGCTTTCTTT. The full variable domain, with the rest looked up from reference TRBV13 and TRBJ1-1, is AAGVIQSPRHLIKEKRETATLKCYPIPRHDTVYWYQQGPGQDPQFLISFYEKMQSDKGSIPDRFSAQQFSDYHSELNMSSLELGDSALYFCASSSDSRNTEAFFGQGTRLTVV.

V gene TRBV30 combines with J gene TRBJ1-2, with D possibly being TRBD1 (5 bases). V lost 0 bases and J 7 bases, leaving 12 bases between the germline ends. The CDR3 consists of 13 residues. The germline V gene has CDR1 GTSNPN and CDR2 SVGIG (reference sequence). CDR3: CAWSVTQGIGYTF. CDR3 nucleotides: TGTGCCTGGAGTGTTACTCAGGGAATTGGCTACACCTTC.

CDR3: CASSPYIGSRGTPRVLGEQYF. CDR3 sequence (DNA): TGTGCCAGCAGTCCATATATAGGCTCCAGGGGGACCCCCAGAGTTCTTGGCGAGCAGTACTTC. This rearrangement joins TRBV28 to TRBJ2-7; 7 bases agree with TRBD1. The CDR3 has 21 residues. Trimming took 5 bases from V and 6 from J; bases not matched to a gene: 31. Germline CDR1 is MDHEN and CDR2 is SYDVKM.

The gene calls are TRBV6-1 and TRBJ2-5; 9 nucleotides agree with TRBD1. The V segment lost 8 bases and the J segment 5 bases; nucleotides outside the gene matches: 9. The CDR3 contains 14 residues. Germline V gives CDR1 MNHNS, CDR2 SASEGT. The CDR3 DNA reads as TGTGCCAGCGGCACAACAGACAGGGGGGAGACCCAGTACTTC. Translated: CASGTTDRGETQYF.

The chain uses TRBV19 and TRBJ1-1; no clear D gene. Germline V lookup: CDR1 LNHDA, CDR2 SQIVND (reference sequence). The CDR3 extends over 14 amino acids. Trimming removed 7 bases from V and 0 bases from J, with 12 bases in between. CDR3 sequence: CASTVTEMNTEAFF. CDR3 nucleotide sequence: TGTGCCAGTACAGTAACAGAAATGAACACTGAAGCTTTCTTT. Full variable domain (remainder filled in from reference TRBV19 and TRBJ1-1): DGGITQSPKYLFRKEGQNVTLSCEQNLNHDAMYWYRQDPGQGLRLIYYSQIVNDFQKGDIAEGYSVSREKKESFPLTVTSAQKNPTAFYLCASTVTEMNTEAFFGQGTRLTVV.

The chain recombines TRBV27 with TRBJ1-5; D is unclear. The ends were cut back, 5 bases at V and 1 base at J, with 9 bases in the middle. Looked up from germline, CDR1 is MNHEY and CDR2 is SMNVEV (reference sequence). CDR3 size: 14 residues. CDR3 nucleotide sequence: TGTGCCAGCAGTCCACGACTGAGCAATCAGCCCCAGCATTTT. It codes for CASSPRLSNQPQHF.